These 14 T cell receptor beta chains were all obtained from the same sample, sequenced in a study of blood T cell repertoires in COVID-19. Sequenced by immunoSEQ multiplex PCR; TCRdb stores in-frame clones only, minus some. This table has some 420,000 clones, roughly nine tenths appearing once. Sequencing was done on a sample of PBMCs or T cells enriched from blood (not recorded which). Source of these receptors: a man younger than 45 who had recovered from COVID-19.

This chain joins TRBV6-5 and TRBJ1-5, with D unclear. This CDR3 has 12 residues. Germline assignment: CDR1 MNHEY and CDR2 SVGAGI. V lost 5 bases to trimming and J lost 6 bases, with 8 bases between them. CDR3: CASSNFIQPQHF. The CDR3 DNA reads as TGTGCCAGCAGTAACTTCATTCAGCCCCAGCATTTT.

The V and J genes are TRBV2 and TRBJ1-5, with 7 bases lining up with TRBD1. V shed 6 bases, J shed 0 bases, and the junction held 5 bases outside the gene matches. The CDR3 is made up of 15 amino acids. The germline CDR1 and CDR2 sequences are SNHLY and FYNNEI. The CDR3: CASRAGTDSNQPQHF. The CDR3 DNA is TGTGCCAGCAGAGCCGGGACAGATAGCAATCAGCCCCAGCATTTT. The full variable domain, its missing parts supplied by reference TRBV2 and TRBJ1-5, is EPEVTQTPSHQVTQMGQEVILRCVPISNHLYFYWYRQILGQKVEFLVSFYNNEISEKSEIFDDQFSVERPDGSNFTLKIRSTKLEDSAMYFCASRAGTDSNQPQHFGDGTRLSIL.

The chain joins TRBV30 to TRBJ1-5, with 12 bases that match TRBD1. CDR1 is GTSNPN, CDR2 SVGIG, per germline (reference sequence). V shed 2 bases and J 7 bases; nucleotides not matched to a gene: 3. The CDR3 has 14 amino acids. CDR3 sequence: CAWSRGQGAQPQHF. The CDR3 bases are TGTGCCTGGAGTAGGGGACAGGGGGCCCAGCCCCAGCATTTT.

The rearrangement joins TRBV2 to TRBJ2-2; no reliable D call. The CDR3 is made up of 11 amino acids. The germline V gene has CDR1 SNHLY and CDR2 FYNNEI. V lost 5 bases, J lost 5 bases, and 3 bases lay in between. The CDR3 reads CASSTTGELFF. For the CDR3, the DNA is TGTGCCAGCAGTACAACCGGGGAGCTGTTTTTT.

This chain links TRBV6-5 with TRBJ2-3, with 8 positions matching TRBD2. With V trimmed by 4 bases and J by 0 bases, 3 bases remained unmatched. CDR3 length: 15 residues. Germline CDR1 is MNHEY and CDR2 is SVGAGI. CDR3 in amino acids: CASSSGLDSTDTQYF. In DNA, the CDR3 is TGTGCCAGCAGTTCGGGACTAGATAGCACAGATACGCAGTATTTT.

The chain uses TRBV24-1 and TRBJ2-7, with 7 bases that match TRBD1. CDR1 is KGHDR and CDR2 is SFDVKD in the germline V gene. CDR3 length: 14 amino acids. Trimming took 3 bases from V and 8 from J; bases not matched to a gene: 9. CDR3 sequence (DNA): TGTGCCACCAGTGATACCCGACAGGGACGGAAGCAGTACTTC. Translated, it gives CATSDTRQGRKQYF.

The chain joins TRBV25-1 to TRBJ2-1, with D tentatively TRBD2 (5 bases). Germline CDR1 is MGHDK and CDR2 is SYGVNS. This CDR3 contains 13 residues. With 2 bases removed from V and 3 bases from J, the gap between germline ends came to 5 bases. The CDR3 bases are TGTGCCAGCAGTGAAGCGGGCTACAATGAGCAGTTCTTC. Its translation: CASSEAGYNEQFF.

Points on this clone: This sample includes further DNA sequences coding for the same CDR3. The chain uses TRBV3-1 (or the pseudogene TRBV3-2) and TRBJ2-7; D is uncertain. Germline V gene sequence: CDR1 LGHDT, CDR2 YNNKEL (reference sequence). Trimming took off 0 bases at V and 2 bases at J, with 5 bases between the two ends. The CDR3 length is 13 residues. This CDR3 reads CASSQEATYEQYF. CDR3 bases: TGTGCCAGCAGCCAAGAAGCGACCTACGAGCAGTACTTC.

V gene TRBV19 combines with J gene TRBJ1-6; tentatively, D is TRBD1 (6 bases). Trimming cost V 6 bases and J 9 bases, with 15 bases left between them. CDR1 is LNHDA, CDR2 SQIVND, per germline (reference sequence). This CDR3 comprises 14 residues. CDR3 amino acids: CASRMDSALSPLHF. For the CDR3, the DNA is TGTGCCAGTAGGATGGACAGTGCCCTTTCACCCCTCCACTTT. Filled out from reference TRBV19 and TRBJ1-6, the complete variable domain reads DGGITQSPKYLFRKEGQNVTLSCEQNLNHDAMYWYRQDPGQGLRLIYYSQIVNDFQKGDIAEGYSVSREKKESFPLTVTSAQKNPTAFYLCASRMDSALSPLHFGNGTRLTVT.

This clone was observed a single time. The chain's CDR3 is CASSEVGLAVYNEQFF. The CDR3 DNA is TGTGCCAGCAGTGAAGTTGGTCTAGCTGTCTACAATGAGCAGTTCTTC. This chain connects TRBV2 to TRBJ2-1; D is possibly TRBD2 (5 bases). V was shortened by 1 base and J by 3 bases, with 13 bases between the two germline ends. The germline V gene encodes CDR1 SNHLY and CDR2 FYNNEI. The CDR3 runs 16 residues.

The sample holds many counts of this clone. The chain employs TRBV4-1 and TRBJ2-1; possible D gene TRBD2, 5 bases. The CDR3 is 19 amino acids. V was trimmed by 4 bases and J by 0 bases, leaving 22 bases between them. Per germline, CDR1 MGHRA and CDR2 YSYEKL. DNA for the CDR3: TGCGCCAGCAGCCGAGCCGCCCGGGGAGCAGTAAGCTCCTACAATGAGCAGTTCTTC. As protein: CASSRAARGAVSSYNEQFF.

The rearrangement links TRBV6-4 to TRBJ2-7, with D possibly matching TRBD2 (5 bases). Germline-derived CDR1 and CDR2 are MRHNA and SNTAGT. Trimming stripped 4 bases from V and 7 bases from J, with 11 bases between. This CDR3 is built from 12 residues. CDR3 sequence: CASSVPPGEQYF. CDR3 DNA: TGTGCCAGCAGTGTCCCCCCGGGGGAGCAGTACTTC.

The chain couples TRBV19 to TRBJ1-1; weak D call: TRBD1 (5 bases). The V and J ends lost 9 bases and 1 base respectively, with 12 bases between them. Germline loops: CDR1 LNHDA, CDR2 SQIVND (reference sequence). This CDR3 contains 13 residues. This CDR3 is CASRDFRNTEAFF. CDR3 bases: TGTGCCAGCAGGGACTTCAGGAACACTGAAGCTTTCTTT.

The CDR3 loop reads CASSPSPGLEGTQYF. The CDR3, as DNA: TGTGCCAGCTCACCTTCACCGGGGTTGGAGGGGACCCAGTACTTC. The rearrangement links TRBV18 to TRBJ2-5; the D gene is possibly TRBD2 (6 bases). Germline CDR1 reads KGHSH; CDR2 reads LQKENI. Trimming stripped 3 bases from V and 7 bases from J, with 18 bases between. There are 15 residues in the CDR3.